The 19 T cell receptor beta chains reported below all come from one sample, sequenced in a study of chemoradiotherapy in HPV16-positive cancers. This table comes from immunoSEQ multiplex PCR, and its TCRdb copy is limited to in-frame clones, with some not included. The data show 7,000 or so clones, roughly 82% seen once. The sequencing used tumor tissue, collected from a patient who underwent chemoradiotherapy. Source of these receptors: a human donor with HPV-associated anogenital cancer.

The J gene is TRBJ2-1, the V gene TRBV5-1; D call uncertain. This CDR3 has 16 amino acids. Trimming took 2 bases from V and 5 from J, leaving 17 bases between them. Germline CDR1 SGHRS, CDR2 YFSETQ. DNA of the CDR3: TGCGCCAGCAGCTTAAATCCCGTGGAGTTCGACAATGAGCAGTTCTTC. This codes for CASSLNPVEFDNEQFF.

The table lists this clone with a few counts. The J gene is TRBJ1-2, the V gene TRBV6-1, with a possible D match to TRBD1 (5 bases). CDR1 is MNHNS and CDR2 is SASEGT in the germline V gene. This CDR3 has 16 amino acids. Trimming removed 5 bases from V and 7 bases from J, with 23 bases in between. In nucleotides, the CDR3 is TGTGCCAGCAGTCAAGGGCTTGGTCGGGACGTTGGTGGCTACACCTTC. Protein product: CASSQGLGRDVGGYTF.

The chain employs TRBV5-5 and TRBJ2-7, with D perhaps given as TRBD1 or TRBD2 (5 bases each). The CDR3 loop spans 15 amino acids. Germline loops: CDR1 SGHKS, CDR2 YYEKEE (reference sequence). Trimming pared 0 bases from V and 7 bases from J, leaving 17 bases between. The CDR3 reads CASSLGLSWGSEQYF. The CDR3 region has the DNA TGTGCCAGCAGCTTGGGGTTGTCCTGGGGGAGTGAGCAGTACTTC.

In DNA form, the CDR3 reads TGTGCCAGTAGCCCCCGGGAGGAATACGAGCAGTACTTC. Protein product: CASSPREEYEQYF. V is TRBV19 and J is TRBJ2-7; 7 bases line up with TRBD2. The germline CDR1 and CDR2 sequences are LNHDA and SQIVND (reference sequence). Germline trimming cut 6 bases from V and 4 bases from J; bases unmatched to any gene: 6. This CDR3 has 13 amino acids. Using reference TRBV19 and TRBJ2-7 for the parts outside the CDR3, the full variable domain is DGGITQSPKYLFRKEGQNVTLSCEQNLNHDAMYWYRQDPGQGLRLIYYSQIVNDFQKGDIAEGYSVSREKKESFPLTVTSAQKNPTAFYLCASSPREEYEQYFGPGTRLTVT.

This chain links TRBV18 with TRBJ2-7; tentatively, D is TRBD2 (5 bases). Germline CDR1 is KGHSH and CDR2 is LQKENI. There are 16 residues in the CDR3. V dropped 1 base and J dropped 6 bases, with 19 bases sitting between them. The CDR3 region has the DNA TGTGCCAGCTCACCACTCTCAGATTCAGAGCGGTCCGAGCAGTACTTC. Translating gives CASSPLSDSERSEQYF.

The chain recombines TRBV4-1 with TRBJ2-2, with 9 bases matching TRBD1. The V segment lost 1 base and the J segment 2 bases; nucleotides outside the gene matches: 8. CDR1 is MGHRA and CDR2 is YSYEKL in the germline V gene. The CDR3 is 18 residues long. This CDR3 reads CASSQVGRGQGNTGELFF. DNA for the CDR3: TGCGCCAGCAGCCAAGTGGGGAGGGGACAGGGCAACACCGGGGAGCTGTTTTTT.

This chain connects TRBV6-1 to TRBJ2-2; weak D call: TRBD2 (6 bases). Trimming removed 7 bases from V and 5 bases from J, with 14 bases in between. The CDR3 is 14 amino acids. Germline lookup yields CDR1 MNHNS and CDR2 SASEGT. CDR3 loop: CASNNGGNTGELFF. The CDR3 region has the DNA TGTGCCAGCAACAACGGGGGTAATACCGGGGAGCTGTTTTTT.

The V gene is TRBV2, the J gene TRBJ2-1; D gene unclear. This CDR3 has 14 amino acids. Trimming removed 5 bases from V and 0 bases from J, with 8 bases in between. Germline values: CDR1 SNHLY, CDR2 FYNNEI. CDR3 amino acids: CASSKESSYNEQFF. CDR3 DNA: TGTGCCAGCAGTAAGGAGAGCTCCTACAATGAGCAGTTCTTC.

The chain is built from TRBV7-9 and TRBJ2-6, with TRBD1 matching 7 bases. CDR1 and CDR2 (germline): SEHNR, FQNEAQ (reference sequence). J gave up 0 bases and V 3 bases, and 5 bases lay outside the gene matches. CDR3 length equals 17 residues. The CDR3 nucleotides read TGTGCCAGCAGCTTCGAAGGGGGCGGCTCTGGGGCCAACGTCCTGACTTTC. Translated, it gives CASSFEGGGSGANVLTF.

In its sample, this clone was seen a few times. The rearrangement links TRBV5-4 to TRBJ2-2, with 14 bases matching TRBD2. V lost 5 bases, J lost 1 base, and 4 bases stayed unmatched. Germline V gives CDR1 SGHNT, CDR2 YYREEE (reference sequence). The CDR3 loop spans 17 amino acids. The CDR3 sequence is CASRQGLAGGNTGELFF. The CDR3 DNA reads as TGTGCCAGCAGACAAGGACTAGCGGGGGGGAACACCGGGGAGCTGTTTTTT.

The chain links TRBV18 to TRBJ1-6, with TRBD1 matching over 9 bases. The germline V gene has CDR1 KGHSH and CDR2 LQKENI. CDR3 size: 16 residues. The V and J ends lost 3 bases and 8 bases, in that order; junction bases with no gene match: 8. CDR3 DNA: TGTGCCAGCTCACCGACCCCGGACAGGGGATATTCACCCCTCCACTTT. This sequence encodes CASSPTPDRGYSPLHF.

The chain combines TRBV7-9 with TRBJ2-5; no clear D. The CDR3 is made up of 13 amino acids. In germline, CDR1 is SEHNR, CDR2 FQNEAQ (reference sequence). V lost 3 bases, J lost 5 bases, and 10 bases lay in between. The CDR3 loop reads CASSFAGAETQYF. CDR3 nucleotides: TGTGCCAGCAGCTTCGCAGGTGCCGAGACCCAGTACTTC.

This clone has just one count. The chain combines TRBV4-3 with TRBJ2-7; D is possibly TRBD1 or TRBD2 (5 bases each). The CDR3 spans 16 residues. Germline lookup yields CDR1 LGHNA and CDR2 YSLEER. The V end lost 0 bases, the J end lost 2 bases, and 14 bases lay between the germline ends. The CDR3 DNA reads as TGCGCCAGCAGCCAAGATTTTCGGGGCGGCCCCTACGAGCAGTACTTC. Its translation is CASSQDFRGGPYEQYF.

This clone showed up just once. V and J are TRBV5-1 and TRBJ2-1; TRBD2 is a possible D gene (6 bases). The CDR3 runs 15 residues. Germline CDR1 reads SGHRS; CDR2 reads YFSETQ. The V end was cut by 7 bases, the J end by 7 bases, with 21 bases between. The CDR3: CASGGTPSGRNEQFF. The CDR3 DNA follows: TGCGCCAGCGGGGGAACGCCCTCAGGGAGGAATGAGCAGTTCTTC.

This clone has a single count. The chain employs TRBV19 and TRBJ1-2; 8 bases agree with TRBD1. Germline CDR1 is LNHDA and CDR2 is SQIVND (reference sequence). The J segment lost 0 bases and the V segment lost 6 bases, leaving 3 bases of the junction unmatched. This CDR3 region has 14 residues. The CDR3 nucleotides are TGTGCCAGTAGGACAGGGGCCGCTAACTATGGCTACACCTTC. Translated, it gives CASRTGAANYGYTF.

This rearrangement joins TRBV7-3 to TRBJ1-1; D is perhaps TRBD1 (5 bases). The CDR3 extends over 13 amino acids. CDR1 is SGHTA, CDR2 FQGTGA, per germline. Trimming took off 4 bases at V and 7 bases at J, with 13 bases between the two ends. CDR3 loop: CASSSVWGDEAFF. In DNA form, the CDR3 reads TGTGCCAGCAGCTCCGTCTGGGGGGATGAAGCTTTCTTT.

This clone was seen only once. This sequence joins TRBV5-1 and TRBJ2-7; a possible D gene is TRBD2 (6 bases). Trimming removed 0 bases at V and 0 bases at J, with 16 bases between. The V gene's germline CDR1 is SGHRS and CDR2 YFSETQ. There are 17 residues in the CDR3. Here the CDR3 reads CASSLGPGLQSSYEQYF. The CDR3 DNA follows: TGCGCCAGCAGCTTGGGACCGGGACTCCAGAGCTCCTACGAGCAGTACTTC.

In this sample, this clone turned up once. The J gene is TRBJ1-1, the V gene TRBV7-2, with TRBD1 identical over 7 bases. Trimming cost V 0 bases and J 3 bases; bases outside gene matches: 13. The CDR3 runs to 18 residues. From germline, CDR1 is SGHTA and CDR2 FQGNSA. For the CDR3, the DNA is TGTGCCAGCAGCTTAGCGATCCTCTCACAGGGGTCGTACACTGAAGCTTTCTTT. This codes for CASSLAILSQGSYTEAFF.

A word on this clone: The germline gene is not matched at one end of the junction; a read error may be the cause. This rearrangement joins TRBV28 to TRBJ2-7; 7 bases align to TRBD1. Germline-derived CDR1 and CDR2 are MDHEN and SYDVKM. The CDR3 sequence is 13 residues long. The CDR3 reads CASSLSGTDSNLF. In DNA form, the CDR3 reads TGTGCCAGCAGTTTATCAGGGACAGACTCCAACCTTTTC.